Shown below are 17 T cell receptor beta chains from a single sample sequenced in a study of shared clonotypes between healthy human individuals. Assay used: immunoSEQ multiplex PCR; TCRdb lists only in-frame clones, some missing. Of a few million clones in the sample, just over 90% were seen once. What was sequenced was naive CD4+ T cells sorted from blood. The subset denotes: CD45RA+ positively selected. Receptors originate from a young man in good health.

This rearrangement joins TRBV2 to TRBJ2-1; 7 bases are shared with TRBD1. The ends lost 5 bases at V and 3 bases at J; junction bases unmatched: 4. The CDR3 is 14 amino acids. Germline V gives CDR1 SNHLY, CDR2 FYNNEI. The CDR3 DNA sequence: TGTGCCAGCAGTCCGGGACAGAACTACAATGAGCAGTTCTTC. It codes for CASSPGQNYNEQFF.

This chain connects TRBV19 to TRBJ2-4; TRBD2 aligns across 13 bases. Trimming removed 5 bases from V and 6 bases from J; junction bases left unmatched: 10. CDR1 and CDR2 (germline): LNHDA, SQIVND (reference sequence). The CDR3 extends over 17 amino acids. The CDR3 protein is CASSSWTSGRGGNIQYF. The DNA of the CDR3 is TGTGCCAGTAGTTCCTGGACTAGCGGGAGAGGGGGAAACATTCAGTACTTC.

The CDR3 sequence: CASSRARPVQETQYF. In nucleotides, the CDR3 is TGTGCCAGCAGCCGCGCCCGGCCCGTCCAAGAGACCCAGTACTTC. The gene calls are TRBV14 and TRBJ2-5; no firm D call. CDR3 length equals 15 residues. With 4 bases removed from V and 1 base from J, the gap between germline ends came to 13 bases. Germline CDR1 SGHDN, CDR2 FVKESK.

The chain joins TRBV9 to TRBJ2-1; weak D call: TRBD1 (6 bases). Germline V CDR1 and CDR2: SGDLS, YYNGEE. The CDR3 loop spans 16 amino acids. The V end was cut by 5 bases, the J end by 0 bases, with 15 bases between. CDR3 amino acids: CASSEWGPSSYNEQFF. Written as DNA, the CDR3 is TGTGCCAGCAGTGAATGGGGGCCGAGCTCCTACAATGAGCAGTTCTTC.

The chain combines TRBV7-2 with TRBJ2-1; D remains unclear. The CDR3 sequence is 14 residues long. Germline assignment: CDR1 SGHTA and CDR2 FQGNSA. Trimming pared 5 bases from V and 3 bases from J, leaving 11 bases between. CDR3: CASSPSSSYNEQFF. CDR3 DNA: TGTGCCAGCAGCCCGTCTAGTAGCTACAATGAGCAGTTCTTC.

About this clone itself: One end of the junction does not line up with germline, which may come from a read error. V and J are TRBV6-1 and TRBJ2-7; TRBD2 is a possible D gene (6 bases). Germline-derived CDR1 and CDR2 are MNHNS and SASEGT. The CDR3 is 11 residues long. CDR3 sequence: CASSERPREHF. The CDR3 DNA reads TGTGCCAGCAGTGAAAGGCCCCGGGAGCACTTC.

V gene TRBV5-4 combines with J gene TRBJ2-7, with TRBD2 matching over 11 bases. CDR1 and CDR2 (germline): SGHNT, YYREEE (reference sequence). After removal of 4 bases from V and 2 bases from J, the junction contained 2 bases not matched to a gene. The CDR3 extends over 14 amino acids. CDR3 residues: CASSGGLAAYEQYF. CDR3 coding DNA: TGTGCCAGCAGCGGGGGACTAGCGGCCTACGAGCAGTACTTC.

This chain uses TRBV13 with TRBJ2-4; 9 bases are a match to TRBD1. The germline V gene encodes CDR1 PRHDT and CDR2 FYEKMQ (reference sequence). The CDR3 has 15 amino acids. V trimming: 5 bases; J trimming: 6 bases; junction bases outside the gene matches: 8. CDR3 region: CASSGTGGWRNIQYF. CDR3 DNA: TGTGCCAGCAGCGGTACAGGGGGCTGGAGAAACATTCAGTACTTC.

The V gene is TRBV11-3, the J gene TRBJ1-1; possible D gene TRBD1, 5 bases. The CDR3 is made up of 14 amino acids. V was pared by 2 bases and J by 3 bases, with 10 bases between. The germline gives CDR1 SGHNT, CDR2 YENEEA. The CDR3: CASSLWGEDTEAFF. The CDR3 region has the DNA TGTGCCAGCAGCTTATGGGGGGAGGACACTGAAGCTTTCTTT. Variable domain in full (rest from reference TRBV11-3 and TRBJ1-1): EAGVVQSPRYKIIEKKQPVAFWCNPISGHNTLYWYLQNLGQGPELLIRYENEEAVDDSQLPKDRFSAERLKGVDSTLKIQPAELGDSAVYLCASSLWGEDTEAFFGQGTRLTVV.

CDR3 region: CASSLAPPGHLNTEAFF. The CDR3 DNA follows: TGTGCCAGCAGCTTGGCGCCTCCGGGACACTTGAACACTGAAGCTTTCTTT. V gene TRBV5-5 combines with J gene TRBJ1-1; tentatively, D is TRBD1 (6 bases). Trimming took off 0 bases at V and 0 bases at J, with 15 bases between the two ends. This CDR3 comprises 17 residues. Germline V gives CDR1 SGHKS, CDR2 YYEKEE (reference sequence).

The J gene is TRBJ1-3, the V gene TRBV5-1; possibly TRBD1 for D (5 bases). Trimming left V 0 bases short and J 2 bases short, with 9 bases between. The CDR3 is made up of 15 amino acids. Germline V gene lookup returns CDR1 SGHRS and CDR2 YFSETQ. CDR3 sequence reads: CASSLVSGTGNTIYF. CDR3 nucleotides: TGCGCCAGCAGCTTGGTTTCAGGGACTGGAAACACCATATATTTT. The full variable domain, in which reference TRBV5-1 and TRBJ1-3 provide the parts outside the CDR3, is KAGVTQTPRYLIKTRGQQVTLSCSPISGHRSVSWYQQTPGQGLQFLFEYFSETQRNKGNFPGRFSGRQFSNSRSEMNVSTLELGDSALYLCASSLVSGTGNTIYFGEGSWLTVV.

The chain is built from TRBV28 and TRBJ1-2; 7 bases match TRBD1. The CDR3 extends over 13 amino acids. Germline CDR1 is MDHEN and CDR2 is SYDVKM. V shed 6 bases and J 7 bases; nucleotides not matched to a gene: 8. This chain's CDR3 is CASRRDRASGYTF. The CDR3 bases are TGTGCCAGCAGACGTGACAGGGCGAGTGGCTACACCTTC.

The CDR3, as DNA: TGTGCCAGCATGAATTCGGGGGCCTACGAGCAGTACTTC. This gives the protein CASMNSGAYEQYF. The rearrangement uses TRBV6-1 and TRBJ2-5, with D perhaps matching TRBD2 (6 bases). The J call may be mistaken, given a closer DNA end match to TRBJ2-7. The CDR3 is made up of 13 amino acids. CDR1 is MNHNS and CDR2 is SASEGT in the germline V gene.

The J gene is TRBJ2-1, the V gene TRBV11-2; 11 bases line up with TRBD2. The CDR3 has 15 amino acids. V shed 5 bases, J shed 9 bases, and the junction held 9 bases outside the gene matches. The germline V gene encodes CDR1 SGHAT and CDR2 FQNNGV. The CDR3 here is CASSIVLAGGGEQFF. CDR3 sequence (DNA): TGTGCCAGCAGCATCGTTCTAGCGGGGGGCGGTGAGCAGTTCTTC.

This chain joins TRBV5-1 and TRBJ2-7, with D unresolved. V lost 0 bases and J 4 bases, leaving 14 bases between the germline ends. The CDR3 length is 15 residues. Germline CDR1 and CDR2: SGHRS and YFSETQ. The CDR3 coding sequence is TGCGCCAGCAGCTTGGCCAAGGCAGCCCATTACGAGCAGTACTTC. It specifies CASSLAKAAHYEQYF. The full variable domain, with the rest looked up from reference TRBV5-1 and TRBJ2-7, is KAGVTQTPRYLIKTRGQQVTLSCSPISGHRSVSWYQQTPGQGLQFLFEYFSETQRNKGNFPGRFSGRQFSNSRSEMNVSTLELGDSALYLCASSLAKAAHYEQYFGPGTRLTVT.

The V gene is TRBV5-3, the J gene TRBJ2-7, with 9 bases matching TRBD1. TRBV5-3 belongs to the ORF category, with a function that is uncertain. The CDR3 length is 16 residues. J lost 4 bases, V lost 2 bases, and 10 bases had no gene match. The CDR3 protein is CARSLRIGTGWYEQYF. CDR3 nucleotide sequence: TGTGCCAGAAGCTTAAGGATCGGGACAGGGTGGTACGAGCAGTACTTC.

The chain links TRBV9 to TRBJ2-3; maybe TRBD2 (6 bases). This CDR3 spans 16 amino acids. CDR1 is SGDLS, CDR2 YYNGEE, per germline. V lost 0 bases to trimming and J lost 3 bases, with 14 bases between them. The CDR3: CASSVAGGVITDTQYF. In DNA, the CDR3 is TGTGCCAGCAGCGTAGCCGGGGGAGTTATTACAGATACGCAGTATTTT. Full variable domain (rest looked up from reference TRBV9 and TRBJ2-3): DSGVTQTPKHLITATGQRVTLRCSPRSGDLSVYWYQQSLDQGLQFLIQYYNGEERAKGNILERFSAQQFPDLHSELNLSSLELGDSALYFCASSVAGGVITDTQYFGPGTRLTVL.